These 9 T cell receptor beta chains originate from one sample sequenced in a study of T cells in Graves' hyperthyroidism and ophthalmopathy. Amplification of TCR beta CDR3 regions used RNA as the template. Researchers ran a first-round RT-PCR on the TCR CDR3 using the HTBI primer set. Each CDR3 protein is one row after TCRdb ran MiXCR on the multiplex PCR reads. The sample yields fewer than 900,000 distinct CDR3 sequences, approximately 19% seen once. Sequences were obtained from blood. Receptor source: a woman aged 45-65 years with Graves' hyperthyroidism that later progressed to Graves' ophthalmopathy.

This clonotype showed up many times. V gene TRBV11-2 combines with J gene TRBJ2-7; no firm D call. The length of the CDR3 is 15 residues. V lost 7 bases and J 0 bases, leaving 16 bases between the germline ends. Germline CDR1 SGHAT, CDR2 FQNNGV. The chain's CDR3 is CASTAGHFLSYEQYF. The CDR3 DNA reads as TGTGCCAGCACCGCCGGTCACTTTCTCTCCTACGAGCAGTACTTC.

The V call is TRBV19, the J call TRBJ2-2; unclear D gene. The CDR3 is made up of 13 amino acids. Germline V gives CDR1 LNHDA, CDR2 SQIVND (reference sequence). V gave up 6 bases and J gave up 6 bases, with 11 bases separating them. The CDR3 DNA reads as TGTGCCAGTAGCCACCCTATTCCCGGGGAGCTGTTTTTT. Amino acids: CASSHPIPGELFF.

This clonotype was picked up many times. The chain uses TRBV7-8 and TRBJ1-2; TRBD1 matches at 7 bases. CDR1 and CDR2 from the germline V gene are SGHVS and FQNEAQ. V trimming: 1 base; J trimming: 5 bases; junction bases outside the gene matches: 7. The CDR3 has 15 residues. The CDR3 DNA reads as TGTGCCAGCAGCTTAGTCACAGGGGAGCGGTATGGCTACACCTTC. Translation: CASSLVTGERYGYTF.

This clonotype was seen a handful of times. CDR3 sequence reads: CASSLKTGGNSPLHF. The CDR3 DNA reads TGTGCCAGCAGCCTTAAGACAGGGGGTAATTCACCCCTCCACTTT. The chain recombines TRBV5-6 with TRBJ1-6; TRBD1 matches at 9 bases. The CDR3 is 15 amino acids. Germline CDR1 and CDR2: SGHDT and YYEEEE. V was pared by 4 bases and J by 6 bases, with 5 bases of the junction left unmatched.

The CDR3 sequence is CASSQVQGVRADTQYF. CDR3 DNA: TGTGCCAGCAGCCAAGTCCAGGGGGTCCGGGCAGATACGCAGTATTTT. The chain links TRBV3-1 to TRBJ2-3, with TRBD1 identical over 7 bases. Germline V gene data show CDR1 as LGHDT and CDR2 as YNNKEL (reference sequence). The V and J ends lost 1 base and 4 bases, in that order; junction bases with no gene match: 8. The CDR3 totals 16 residues.

This clonotype occurred many times. This chain links TRBV7-2 with TRBJ2-1, with a possible D match to TRBD2 (5 bases). The germline V gene has CDR1 SGHTA and CDR2 FQGNSA. Deletions cut 0 bases from V and 10 bases from J, with 16 bases between. There are 15 residues in the CDR3. CDR3 in DNA: TGTGCCAGCAGCTTAGCGCATAGAGCCCCGGGGGAGCAGTTCTTC. It yields the protein CASSLAHRAPGEQFF. Using reference TRBV7-2 and TRBJ2-1 for the parts outside the CDR3, the full variable domain is GAGVSQSPSNKVTEKGKDVELRCDPISGHTALYWYRQSLGQGLEFLIYFQGNSAPDKSGLPSDRFSAERTGGSVSTLTIQRTQQEDSAVYLCASSLAHRAPGEQFFGPGTRLTVL.

The rearrangement links TRBV5-6 to TRBJ1-5; 7 bases are a match to TRBD1. The CDR3 contains 15 residues. The J segment lost 8 bases and the V segment lost 2 bases, leaving 10 bases of the junction unmatched. Per germline, CDR1 SGHDT and CDR2 YYEEEE. In DNA, the CDR3 is TGTGCCAGCAGCTTACTCGGACAGGCCGGGGAGCCCCAGCATTTT. Amino acid sequence: CASSLLGQAGEPQHF.

This clonotype was recorded a few times. CDR3 region: CASSYMAPLSSYNSPLHF. In nucleotides, the CDR3 is TGTGCCAGCAGTTACATGGCTCCTCTGAGCTCCTATAATTCACCCCTCCACTTT. The chain recombines TRBV6-5 with TRBJ1-6; no clear D gene. This CDR3 has 18 residues. V dropped 2 bases and J dropped 0 bases, with 14 bases sitting between them. Germline CDR1 is MNHEY and CDR2 is SVGAGI.

Only a few counts were recorded for this clonotype. The rearrangement uses TRBV24-1 and TRBJ2-2, with 12 bases identical to TRBD2. This CDR3 has 15 amino acids. With V trimmed by 6 bases and J by 5 bases, 3 bases remained unmatched. Germline lookup yields CDR1 KGHDR and CDR2 SFDVKD. The CDR3 here is CATSRLAGGTGELFF. CDR3 coding DNA: TGTGCCACCAGTCGTCTAGCGGGGGGGACCGGGGAGCTGTTTTTT.